These T cell receptor beta chains were read from a single sample in a study of T cell changes during pregnancy in multiple sclerosis. Clones were read by immunoSEQ multiplex PCR, and TCRdb kept only the in-frame ones, dropping some. This table holds about 67,000 clones, over 75% found once. This specimen consisted of peripheral blood, obtained in the third trimester of pregnancy. These receptors were taken from a female donor with multiple sclerosis, enrolled in a pregnancy study. CDR3s include the opening cysteine and the closing phenylalanine or tryptophan. Each record gives: J gene, CDR3 length, V gene, D gene, CDR3 protein. The D gene is left open where the match is weak.

TRBJ1-2 | 15 | TRBV6-5 | TRBD1 | CASSTGQGGRYGYTF
TRBJ2-7 | 15 | TRBV6-5 | TRBD1 | CASKGTGRSSYEQYF
TRBJ2-1 | 16 | TRBV11-2 | TRBD2 | CASKSLASGRAGEQFF
TRBJ2-7 | 11 | TRBV30 | - | CAWAQHYEQYF
TRBJ2-7 | 13 | TRBV7-8 | - | CASSPRSSYEQYF
TRBJ1-4 | 14 | TRBV19 | - | CASSIETANEKLFF
TRBJ1-1 | 15 | TRBV4-3 | - | CASSQGVGGWTEAFF
TRBJ1-2 | 15 | TRBV5-5 | - | CASGLQASTSYGYTF
TRBJ2-1 | 15 | TRBV7-7 | TRBD2 | CASSSGTSEYNEQFF
TRBJ2-6 | 15 | TRBV6-5 | - | CASSLGGSGANVLTF
TRBJ2-1 | 15 | TRBV7-2 | TRBD2 | CASSLSSGINNEQFF
TRBJ1-1 | 16 | TRBV7-2 | - | CASSFRSGLMNTEAFF
TRBJ1-4 | 15 | TRBV5-1 | TRBD1 | CASSATGAPNEKLFF
TRBJ1-1 | 16 | TRBV11-2 | - | CASSFRGGGRNTEAFF
TRBJ2-5 | 16 | TRBV5-1 | TRBD1 | CASSSGGRGERETQYF
TRBJ1-5 | 14 | TRBV27 | - | CASSLQGLGQPQHF
TRBJ2-7 | 14 | TRBV6-1 | TRBD1 | CASSDGQGAREQYF
TRBJ2-1 | 12 | TRBV21-1 | - | CASSKCQGGQFF
TRBJ1-1 | 14 | TRBV29-1 | - | CSVEADPLNTEAFF
TRBJ2-5 | 16 | TRBV7-2 | - | CASSASGTTLQETQYF
TRBJ1-5 | 14 | TRBV5-4 | - | CASSFWGPNQPQHF
TRBJ1-2 | 15 | TRBV5-6 | - | CASSLEGDIGYGYTF
TRBJ2-3 | 17 | TRBV30 | TRBD2 | CAWSHQRTSGSTDTQYF
TRBJ1-3 | 16 | TRBV6-5 | - | CASSYEGGTPGNTIYF
TRBJ2-7 | 17 | TRBV6-1 | - | CASSEGIGQHHSYEQYF
TRBJ1-1 | 11 | TRBV30 | - | CAWSEETEAFF
TRBJ2-2 | 14 | TRBV7-3 | - | CASSLSGATGELFF
TRBJ1-2 | 15 | TRBV14 | - | CASSGSFVRDYGYTF
TRBJ2-6 | 15 | TRBV2 | - | CATGQSISGANVLTF
TRBJ1-2 | 14 | TRBV6-5 | - | CASSYRGEGYGYTF
TRBJ2-1 | 16 | TRBV27 | TRBD2 | CASSAISGRANNEQFF
TRBJ1-1 | 14 | TRBV7-9 | - | CASSPTTGVWEAFF
TRBJ2-7 | 15 | TRBV6-5 | TRBD2 | CASSRLAGGNYEQYF
TRBJ2-5 | 13 | TRBV5-5 | - | CASSLGLQETQYF
TRBJ2-7 | 16 | TRBV6-5 | TRBD1 | CASSYSYFDRGYEQYF
TRBJ2-7 | 12 | TRBV2 | TRBD1 | CASSGQGAEQYF
TRBJ2-5 | 14 | TRBV11-1 | TRBD2 | CASSRSGGATTQYF
TRBJ2-5 | 17 | TRBV11-2 | TRBD1 | CASSLSGTGVSRETQYF
TRBJ1-1 | 12 | TRBV6-5 | - | CASSPGNTEAFF
TRBJ2-5 | 15 | TRBV10-1 | TRBD2 | CASSETGGVGETQYF
TRBJ1-1 | 13 | TRBV7-7 | - | CASSPSWGDEAFF
TRBJ1-5 | 17 | TRBV19 | TRBD1 | CASSIDHFEGANQPQHF
TRBJ2-5 | 14 | TRBV6-6 | TRBD1 | CASWWGQGSETQYF
TRBJ2-7 | 16 | TRBV6-1 | TRBD1 | CASSGPRQGFSYEQYF
TRBJ2-7 | 14 | TRBV27 | TRBD1 | CASGTGTGRYEQYF
TRBJ2-2 | 14 | TRBV27 | - | CASSYLATTGELFF
TRBJ2-4 | 14 | TRBV5-1 | TRBD1 | CASSPGQGENIQYF
TRBJ2-7 | 13 | TRBV7-6 | - | CASSLLETYEQYF
TRBJ1-3 | 16 | TRBV5-6 | TRBD1 | CASSALTGLGGNTIYF